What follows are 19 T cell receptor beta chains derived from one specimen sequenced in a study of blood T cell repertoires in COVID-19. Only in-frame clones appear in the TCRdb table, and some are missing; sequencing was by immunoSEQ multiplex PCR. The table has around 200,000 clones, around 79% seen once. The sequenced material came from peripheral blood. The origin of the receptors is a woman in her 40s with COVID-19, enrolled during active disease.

CDR3 sequence: CAWSGWGLTYNEQFF. For the CDR3, the DNA is TGTGCCTGGAGTGGGTGGGGACTAACGTACAATGAGCAGTTCTTC. The rearrangement uses TRBV30 and TRBJ2-1; 7 bases align to TRBD2. The CDR3 has 15 residues. The germline V gene encodes CDR1 GTSNPN and CDR2 SVGIG (reference sequence). Germline trimming cut 1 base from V and 4 bases from J; bases unmatched to any gene: 7.

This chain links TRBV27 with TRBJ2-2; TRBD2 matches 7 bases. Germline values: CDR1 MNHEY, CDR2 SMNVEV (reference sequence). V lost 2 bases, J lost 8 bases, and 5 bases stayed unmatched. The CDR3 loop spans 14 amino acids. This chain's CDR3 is CASSLPGGRGELFF. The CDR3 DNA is TGTGCCAGCAGTTTACCGGGGGGAAGGGGGGAGCTGTTTTTT.

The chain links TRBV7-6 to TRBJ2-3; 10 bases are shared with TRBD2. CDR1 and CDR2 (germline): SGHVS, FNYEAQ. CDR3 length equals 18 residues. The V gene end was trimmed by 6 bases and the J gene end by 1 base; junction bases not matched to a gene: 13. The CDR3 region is CASRRASGGPFGTDTQYF. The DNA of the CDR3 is TGTGCCAGCAGACGCGCTAGCGGGGGTCCCTTTGGCACAGATACGCAGTATTTT.

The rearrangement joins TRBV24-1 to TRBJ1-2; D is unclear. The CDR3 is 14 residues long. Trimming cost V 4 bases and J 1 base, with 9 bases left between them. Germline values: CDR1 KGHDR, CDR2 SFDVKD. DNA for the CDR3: TGTGCCACCAGTGAAACTACGATTAACTATGGCTACACCTTC. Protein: CATSETTINYGYTF.

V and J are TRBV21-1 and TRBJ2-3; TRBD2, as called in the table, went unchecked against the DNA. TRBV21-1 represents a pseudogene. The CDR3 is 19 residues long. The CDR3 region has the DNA TGTGCCAGCAGCAAAGCGGGACTAGCGGGTGATAGCGGGGGGCTGACGCAGTATTTT. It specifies CASSKAGLAGDSGGLTQYF.

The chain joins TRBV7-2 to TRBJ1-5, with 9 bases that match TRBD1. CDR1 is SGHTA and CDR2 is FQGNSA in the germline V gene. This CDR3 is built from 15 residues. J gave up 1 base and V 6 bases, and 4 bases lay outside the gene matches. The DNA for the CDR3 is TGTGCCAGCAGATACAGGGGGCAGAGCAATCAGCCCCAGCATTTT. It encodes CASRYRGQSNQPQHF.

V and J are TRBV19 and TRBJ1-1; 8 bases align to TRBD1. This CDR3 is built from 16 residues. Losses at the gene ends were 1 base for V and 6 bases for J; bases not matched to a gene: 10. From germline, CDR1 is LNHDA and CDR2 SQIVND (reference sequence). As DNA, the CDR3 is TGTGCCAGTAGTATAGCGGGGGGCAGGGGGCCTCCTGAAGCTTTCTTT. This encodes CASSIAGGRGPPEAFF. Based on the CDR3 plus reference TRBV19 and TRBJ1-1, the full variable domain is DGGITQSPKYLFRKEGQNVTLSCEQNLNHDAMYWYRQDPGQGLRLIYYSQIVNDFQKGDIAEGYSVSREKKESFPLTVTSAQKNPTAFYLCASSIAGGRGPPEAFFGQGTRLTVV.

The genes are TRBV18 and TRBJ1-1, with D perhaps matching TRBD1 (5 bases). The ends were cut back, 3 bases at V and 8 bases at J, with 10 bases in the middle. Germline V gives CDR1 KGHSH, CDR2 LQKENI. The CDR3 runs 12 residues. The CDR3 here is CASSPREGEAFF. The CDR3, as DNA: TGTGCCAGCTCACCGCGGGAGGGGGAAGCTTTCTTT.

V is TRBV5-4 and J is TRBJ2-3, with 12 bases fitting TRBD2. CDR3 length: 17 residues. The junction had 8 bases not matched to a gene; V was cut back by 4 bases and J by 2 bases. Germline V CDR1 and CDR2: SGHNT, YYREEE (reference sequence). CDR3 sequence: CASSPGLAGWDTDTQYF. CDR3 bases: TGTGCCAGCAGCCCAGGACTAGCGGGGTGGGACACAGATACGCAGTATTTT.

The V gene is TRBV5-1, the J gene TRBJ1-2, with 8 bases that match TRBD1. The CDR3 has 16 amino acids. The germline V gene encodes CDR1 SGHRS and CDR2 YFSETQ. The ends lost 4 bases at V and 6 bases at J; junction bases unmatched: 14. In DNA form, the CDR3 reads TGCGCCAGCAGCACAAGGACAGGGAAGGGTCAGGATGGCTACACCTTC. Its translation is CASSTRTGKGQDGYTF.

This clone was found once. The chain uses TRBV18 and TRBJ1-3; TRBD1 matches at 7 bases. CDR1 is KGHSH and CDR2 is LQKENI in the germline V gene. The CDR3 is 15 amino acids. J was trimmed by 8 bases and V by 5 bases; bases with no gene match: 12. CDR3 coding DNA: TGTGCCAGCTCATCGACACCCCTCCAGGGGGACACCATATATTTT. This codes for CASSSTPLQGDTIYF.

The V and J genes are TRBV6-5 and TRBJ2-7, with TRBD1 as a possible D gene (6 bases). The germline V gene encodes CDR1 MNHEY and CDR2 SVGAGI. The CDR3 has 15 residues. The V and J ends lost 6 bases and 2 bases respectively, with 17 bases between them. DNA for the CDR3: TGTGCCAGCAGGGGGGCAGGCCGACCTACCTACGAGCAGTACTTC. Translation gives CASRGAGRPTYEQYF.

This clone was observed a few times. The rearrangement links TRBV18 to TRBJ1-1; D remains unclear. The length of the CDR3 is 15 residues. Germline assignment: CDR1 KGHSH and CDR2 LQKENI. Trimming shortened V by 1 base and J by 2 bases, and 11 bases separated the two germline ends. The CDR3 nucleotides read TGTGCCAGCTCACCACGGCAGGCCGCTAACACTGAAGCTTTCTTT. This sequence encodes CASSPRQAANTEAFF.

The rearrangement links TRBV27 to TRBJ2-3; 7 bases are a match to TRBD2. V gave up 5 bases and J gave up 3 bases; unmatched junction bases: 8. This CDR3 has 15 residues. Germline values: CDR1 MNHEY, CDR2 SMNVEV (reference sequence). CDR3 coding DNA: TGTGCCAGCAGTAAGCGACTAGCAACGACAGATACGCAGTATTTT. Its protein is CASSKRLATTDTQYF.

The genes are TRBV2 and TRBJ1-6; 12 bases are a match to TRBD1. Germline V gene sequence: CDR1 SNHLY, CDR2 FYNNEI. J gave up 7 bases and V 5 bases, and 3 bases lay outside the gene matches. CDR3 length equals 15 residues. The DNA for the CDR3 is TGTGCCAGCAGTACCGGGACAGGGGGCAATTCACCCCTCCACTTT. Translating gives CASSTGTGGNSPLHF.

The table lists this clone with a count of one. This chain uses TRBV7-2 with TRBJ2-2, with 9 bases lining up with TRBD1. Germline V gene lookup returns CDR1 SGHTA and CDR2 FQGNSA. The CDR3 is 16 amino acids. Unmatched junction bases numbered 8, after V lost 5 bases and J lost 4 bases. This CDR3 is CASSLQGASVTGELFF. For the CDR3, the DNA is TGTGCCAGCAGCCTACAGGGGGCGAGCGTCACCGGGGAGCTGTTTTTT.

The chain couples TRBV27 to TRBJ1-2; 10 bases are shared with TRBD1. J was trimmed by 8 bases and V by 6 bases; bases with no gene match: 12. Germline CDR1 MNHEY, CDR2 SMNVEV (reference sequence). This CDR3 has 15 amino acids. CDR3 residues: CASRFSGGQGKGYTF. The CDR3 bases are TGTGCCAGCAGGTTTTCAGGGGGACAGGGGAAGGGCTACACCTTC.

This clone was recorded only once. CDR3 sequence reads: CASARGDHYNEQFF. CDR3 bases: TGTGCCAGCGCCCGGGGGGATCACTACAATGAGCAGTTCTTC. The chain links TRBV6-5 to TRBJ2-1; TRBD2 aligns across 7 bases. The V and J ends lost 8 bases and 3 bases, in that order; junction bases with no gene match: 7. The germline gives CDR1 MNHEY, CDR2 SVGAGI. This CDR3 comprises 14 residues.

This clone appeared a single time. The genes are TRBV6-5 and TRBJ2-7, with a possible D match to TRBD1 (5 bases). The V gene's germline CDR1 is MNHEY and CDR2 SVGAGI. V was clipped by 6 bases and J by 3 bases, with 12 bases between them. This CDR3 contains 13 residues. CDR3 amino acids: CASSGQSVYEQYF. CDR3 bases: TGTGCCAGCAGCGGACAATCCGTCTACGAGCAGTACTTC.